A selection of T cell receptor beta chains follows, all from one sample in a study of T-cell memory formation after mild COVID-19. MiXCR, run by TCRdb on the 5' RACE reads, gives a single entry per CDR3 protein. The data hold about 340,000 distinct CDR3 sequences, with roughly 15% observed a single time. The sequenced sample consisted of PBMCs or a T cell subset sorted from them (not recorded which). The receptors originated from a man aged 18 to 30 who had mild COVID-19 (a few samples of this study predate the infection). Cell type and time point are not known. Each CDR3 is given with its conserved first and last residue. Each record gives: V gene, J gene, CDR3 protein.

TRBV6-5	TRBJ1-1	CASSYSRGEGEAFF
TRBV18	TRBJ2-5	CASSQTGLPQETQYF
TRBV7-9	TRBJ1-2	CASSELGGRHYGYTF
TRBV12-3/TRBV12-4	TRBJ2-5	CASTHGGGLFGTQYF
TRBV5-6	TRBJ2-7	CASSSWDRGSEQYF
TRBV12-3/TRBV12-4	TRBJ1-1	CASRSGTVTEAFF
TRBV4-3	TRBJ2-7	CASSREKAVYEQYF
TRBV4-2	TRBJ2-5	CASSQDRLGRETQYF
TRBV5-1	TRBJ2-2	CASSLVYTGELFF
TRBV6-2/TRBV6-3	TRBJ1-5	CASRPSRRGHQPQHF
TRBV6-5	TRBJ2-7	CASGYPAAKQYF
TRBV10-3	TRBJ2-7	CAISEGTGRYEQYF
TRBV6-5	TRBJ1-6	CASSYDGGGPGPLHF
TRBV10-3	TRBJ1-1	CAISSRVGTEAFF
TRBV24-1	TRBJ2-3	CATSDSGGVADTQYF
TRBV7-9	TRBJ2-5	CASSLAPASQQETQYF
TRBV4-2	TRBJ2-3	CASSQEWDGTASTDTQYF
TRBV7-3	TRBJ2-3	CASSPYLTGASTQYF
TRBV5-1	TRBJ1-4	CASSPGAMIRGSEKLFF
TRBV15	TRBJ1-5	CATSRGLNSNQPQHF
TRBV9	TRBJ2-6	CASSVEVARTSSGANVLTF
TRBV7-2	TRBJ2-7	CASSLVGLVTYEQYF
TRBV9	TRBJ2-1	CASSVVGGVGGEQFF
TRBV4-3	TRBJ1-1	CASRGWGTEAFF
TRBV4-1	TRBJ2-3	CASSQIGGSGDTQYF
TRBV7-9	TRBJ1-5	CASVSGQAGYQPQHF
TRBV21-1	TRBJ1-2	CVYPGYTF
TRBV20-1	TRBJ1-5	CRPRDRDQPQHF
TRBV6-5	TRBJ2-7	CASILIVGTGAEMYF
TRBV7-3	TRBJ2-5	CASSLNPNQETQYF
TRBV4-2	TRBJ1-5	CASSQVVSTYSNQPQHF
TRBV7-9	TRBJ1-6	CASSLAGGEGTLHF
TRBV24-1	TRBJ2-5	CATSDLRPGLRGETQYF
TRBV5-1	TRBJ2-2	CASSFPGAGGPNTGELFF
TRBV29-1	TRBJ2-7	CSVVGEGGYEQYF
TRBV20-1	TRBJ2-5	CSAAFTFIQETQYF
TRBV20-1	TRBJ1-5	CSAGQGAYQPQHF
TRBV9	TRBJ1-2	CASSVVLNYGYTF
TRBV18	TRBJ1-2	CASSPPGDSTSRYTF
TRBV7-8	TRBJ1-5	CASGLGNGLIDQPQHF
TRBV5-1	TRBJ1-6	CASSPRDGDPPLHF